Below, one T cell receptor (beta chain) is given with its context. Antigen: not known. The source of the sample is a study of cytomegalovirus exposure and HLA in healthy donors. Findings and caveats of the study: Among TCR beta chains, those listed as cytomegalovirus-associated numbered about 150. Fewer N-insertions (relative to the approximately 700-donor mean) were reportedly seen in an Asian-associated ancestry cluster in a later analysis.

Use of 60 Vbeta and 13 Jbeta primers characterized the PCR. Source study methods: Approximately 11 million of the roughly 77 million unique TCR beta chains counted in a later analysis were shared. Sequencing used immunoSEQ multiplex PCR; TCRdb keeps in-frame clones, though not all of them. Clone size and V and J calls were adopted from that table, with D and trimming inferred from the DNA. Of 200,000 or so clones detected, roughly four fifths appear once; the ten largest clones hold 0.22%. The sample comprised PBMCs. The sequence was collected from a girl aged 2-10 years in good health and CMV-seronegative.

CDR3 DNA sequence: TGTGCCAGCAGCTTTGGTAGCGGGGAGCTGTTTTTT. Its protein product is CASSFGSGELFF. V gene TRBV7-7 combines with J gene TRBJ2-2; no firm D call. From germline, CDR1 is SSHAT and CDR2 FNYEAQ (reference sequence). Trimming took off 3 bases at V and 7 bases at J, with 6 bases between the two ends. The CDR3 covers 12 residues.